This T cell receptor beta chain was sequenced during a study of T cells in Graves' hyperthyroidism and ophthalmopathy. This CDR3 has 15 residues. V lost 8 bases and J lost 7; bases outside the gene matches: 11. Germline lookup yields CDR1 SEHNR and CDR2 FQNEAQ (reference sequence). This clonotype has just a few counts. Diagnostic assessment was based on clinical symptoms, serum thyroxine and TRAb, thyroid ultrasound and orbital computed tomography. RNA transcripts served as the template for amplifying TCR beta CDR3 regions. The HTBI primer set drove a first-round RT-PCR of the TCR CDR3. MiXCR, run by TCRdb on the multiplex PCR reads, gives a single entry per CDR3 protein. The sample records over 500,000 distinct CDR3 sequences, 11% to 15% being singletons.

The gene calls are TRBV7-9 and TRBJ2-1; 10 positions match TRBD2. This TCR was recovered from a woman in her 40s with Graves' hyperthyroidism. Material for sequencing was blood. The CDR3 DNA reads as TGTGCCAGCGGGGGGATCGGACTAGCGGCTAATGAGCAGTTCTTC. Protein product: CASGGIGLAANEQFF.